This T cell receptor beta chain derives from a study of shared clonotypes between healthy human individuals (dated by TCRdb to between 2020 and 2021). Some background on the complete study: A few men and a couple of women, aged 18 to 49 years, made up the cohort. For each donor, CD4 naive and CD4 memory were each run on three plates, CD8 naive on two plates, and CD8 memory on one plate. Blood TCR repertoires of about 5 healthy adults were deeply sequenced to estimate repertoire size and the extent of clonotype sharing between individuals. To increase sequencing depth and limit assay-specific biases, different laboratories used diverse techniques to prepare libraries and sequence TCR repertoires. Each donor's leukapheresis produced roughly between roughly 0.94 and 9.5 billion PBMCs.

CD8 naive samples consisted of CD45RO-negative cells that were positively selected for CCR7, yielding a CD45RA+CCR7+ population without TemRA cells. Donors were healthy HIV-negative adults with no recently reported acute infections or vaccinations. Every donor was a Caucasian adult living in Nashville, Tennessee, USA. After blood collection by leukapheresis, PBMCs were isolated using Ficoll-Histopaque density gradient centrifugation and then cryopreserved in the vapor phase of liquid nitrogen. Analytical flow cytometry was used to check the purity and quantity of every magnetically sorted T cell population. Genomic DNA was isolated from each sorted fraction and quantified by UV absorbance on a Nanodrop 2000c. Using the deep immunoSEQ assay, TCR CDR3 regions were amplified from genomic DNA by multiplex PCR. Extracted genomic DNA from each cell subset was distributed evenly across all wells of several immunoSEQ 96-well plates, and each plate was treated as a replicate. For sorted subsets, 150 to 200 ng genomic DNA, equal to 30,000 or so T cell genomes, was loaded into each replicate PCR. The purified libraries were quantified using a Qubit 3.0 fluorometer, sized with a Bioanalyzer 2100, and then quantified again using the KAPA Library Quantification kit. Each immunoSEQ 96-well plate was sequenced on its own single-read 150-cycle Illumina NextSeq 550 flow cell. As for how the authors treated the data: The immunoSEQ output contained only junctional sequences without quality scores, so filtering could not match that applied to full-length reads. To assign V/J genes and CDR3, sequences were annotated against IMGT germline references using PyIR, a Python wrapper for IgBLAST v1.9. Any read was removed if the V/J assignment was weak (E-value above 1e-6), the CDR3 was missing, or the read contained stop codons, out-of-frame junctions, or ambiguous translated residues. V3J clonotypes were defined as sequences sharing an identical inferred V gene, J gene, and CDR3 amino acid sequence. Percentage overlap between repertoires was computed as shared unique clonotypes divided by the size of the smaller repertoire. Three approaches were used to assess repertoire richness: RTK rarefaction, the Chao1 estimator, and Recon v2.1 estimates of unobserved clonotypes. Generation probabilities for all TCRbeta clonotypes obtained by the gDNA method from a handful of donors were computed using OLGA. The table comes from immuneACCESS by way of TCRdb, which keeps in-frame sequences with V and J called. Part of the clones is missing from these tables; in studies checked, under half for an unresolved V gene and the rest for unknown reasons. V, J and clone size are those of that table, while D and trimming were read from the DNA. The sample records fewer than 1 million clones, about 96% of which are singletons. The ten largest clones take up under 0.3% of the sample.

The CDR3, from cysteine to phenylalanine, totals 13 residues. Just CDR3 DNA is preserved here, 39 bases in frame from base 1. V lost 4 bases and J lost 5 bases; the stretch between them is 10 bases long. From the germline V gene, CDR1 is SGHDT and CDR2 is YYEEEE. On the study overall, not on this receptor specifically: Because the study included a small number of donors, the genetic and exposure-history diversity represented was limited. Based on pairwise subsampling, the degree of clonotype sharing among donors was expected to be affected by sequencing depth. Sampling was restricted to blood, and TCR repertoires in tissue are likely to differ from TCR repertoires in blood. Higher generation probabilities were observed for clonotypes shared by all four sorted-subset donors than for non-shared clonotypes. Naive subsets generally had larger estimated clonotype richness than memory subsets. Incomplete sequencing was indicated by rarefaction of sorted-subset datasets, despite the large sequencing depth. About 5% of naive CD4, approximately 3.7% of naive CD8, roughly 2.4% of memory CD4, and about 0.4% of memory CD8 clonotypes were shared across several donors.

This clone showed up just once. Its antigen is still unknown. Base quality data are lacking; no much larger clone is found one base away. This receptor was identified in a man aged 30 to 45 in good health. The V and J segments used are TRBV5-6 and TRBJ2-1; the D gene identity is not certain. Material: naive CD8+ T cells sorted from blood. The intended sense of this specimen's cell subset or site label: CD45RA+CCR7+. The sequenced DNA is TGTGCCAGCAGCCTTACTGGGGACAATGAGCAGTTCTTC. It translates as CASSLTGDNEQFF.